The T cell receptor beta chain described here comes from a study of blood T cells in healthy people across ages (dated by TCRdb to between 2015 and 2016). Regarding the study in general: In model experiments, template switching captured roughly one uniquely barcoded TCR beta cDNA molecule for every two T cells. The study measured age-related changes in TCR beta repertoire diversity using deep sequencing normalized with unique cDNA molecular identifiers. The donors were divided into four age groups: young (average roughly 15 years), middle-aged (over 35), aged (around 59) and long-lived (82). To avoid experimental bias, donors of different ages were spread randomly across the sequencing lanes. Two additional independent replicas of 1 million unique cDNA reads from the same blood draw were analyzed for two donors (one aged 18 to 30 and one aged 80 or older).

This clonotype was counted ten times or more. The target of this receptor is not known. Per-base quality was not reported, and no clone a single base away is much larger than it. Systemically healthy Caucasian individuals from Russia, 39 in total and aged about 6 to 90 years, were included as donors. Each donor gave about 11 milliliters of peripheral blood, drawn into EDTA-treated Vacutainer tubes. Ficoll-Paque density-gradient centrifugation was used to isolate PBMCs, with at least 7 million obtained per sample. Trizol reagent was used to extract total RNA from the PBMCs, yielding at least 5.5 micrograms per sample. For every donor, flow cytometry on a PBMC aliquot measured the percentage of naive CD45RAhigh/CD27high T cells. Broad study findings and their caveats: Because the CMV infection status of the donors was unknown, age-related changes in expanded clonotypes may potentially have been confounded. As age increased, observed TCR beta diversity per million T cells dropped in a roughly linear way, and a significant reduction was already evident by age about 40. Since profiling was done on bulk unsorted PBMCs, naive and antigen-experienced compartments could not be conclusively compared. Estimates of total diversity based on one million sequenced T cells were regarded as lower bounds and as underestimates. A strong correlation was found between observed TCR beta diversity and the percentage of naive T cells measured by flow cytometry. Compared with the aged group, more naive CD4+ T cells, fewer expanded clones and increased TCR diversity were shown by the long-lived group, suggesting age selection.

The library was built by means of 5' RACE. The run used an Illumina HiSeq 2500. A second PCR of roughly 6 to 12 cycles was run with a J-beta primer mix and a sample-barcoded 5' primer. A unique molecular identifier was introduced onto each TCR beta cDNA molecule by a template-switch 5' adaptor carrying 12 random nucleotides. At least 2.5 million CDR3-containing paired-end reads were obtained from each sample. All of the RNA was converted into first-strand cDNA using the Mint cDNA synthesis kit, with a TRBC-specific oligonucleotide serving as the primer. Following uracil-DNA glycosylase treatment, a first 18-cycle PCR with universal primers M1SS and BC2_uni_R was performed on all cDNA. The authors' pipeline ran thus. Each sample was normalized by randomly selecting 1 million high-quality reads, each carrying a distinct molecular identifier. Reads with shared molecular identifiers were discarded instead of being binned into consensus sequences. MiTCR, with a Q25 quality threshold and the strictest error-elimination algorithm, was used for CDR3 identification, clonotype clustering and error correction. A nonparametric unseen species model with Euler transformation was used to estimate lower-bound total TCR beta diversity. The public reads were quality trimmed at Q25 with fastp and then assembled into clones with MiXCR by TCRdb, keeping productive beta chains. All rows with the same CDR3 protein become a single entry with the most common DNA and genes. V and J calls and clone size were set by TCRdb, not the authors. The sample data list about 1.8 million distinct CDR3 sequences, and about 49% of these were observed just once. Together, the top ten hold around 2.1% of the sample.

Trimming removed 4 bases from V and 8 bases from J, leaving 7 bases between the germline ends. Based on the germline V gene, the CDR1 and CDR2 sequences are SGHDT and YYEEEE. Inclusive of the bounding cysteine and phenylalanine, the CDR3 is 11 residues long. Left in the record is the CDR3 DNA by itself, 33 bases read in frame from the first base. The sequence joins TRBV5-6 to TRBJ2-1, with an unclear D gene assignment. The sequenced material came from blood. This TCR derives from a woman in her forties in good health. At the DNA level, the sequence is TGTGCCAGCAGCCGAAGGTATGAGCAGTTCTTC. Translation gives CASSRRYEQFF.